This TCR beta chain was captured by sequencing in a study of blood T cell repertoires in COVID-19. Study context: Nucleic acid was either cDNA or gDNA, and it came from T cells, B-cell-depleted T cells, or PBMCs.

The assay was immunoSEQ multiplex PCR, and TCRdb's table has in-frame clones only and misses some. In the table there are under 70,000 clones, around four fifths of which are singletons. Trimming took 0 bases from V and 8 from J, leaving 10 bases between them. Germline CDR1 is LGHDT and CDR2 is YNNKEL (reference sequence). This CDR3 region has 13 residues. Sequencing used peripheral blood. The chain employs TRBV3-1 (or the pseudogene TRBV3-2) and TRBJ1-1; D ambiguous. The source is a woman of 80 years or more with acute or convalescent COVID-19. CDR3: CASSQDRRSEAFF. DNA of the CDR3: TGTGCCAGCAGCCAAGATAGGAGGTCCGAAGCTTTCTTT.